Detailed here is one T cell receptor (beta chain). What it recognizes is unknown. These data are taken from a study of vaccination effects on CD4 cells after COVID-19. Antigen-specific CD4+ T cells were first expanded with viral peptide pools by the ViraFEST assay and only then sequenced. Culture lasted approximately 10 days before CD4+ T cell isolation. The infection with SARS-CoV-2 (confirmed by PCR) occurred in this person between March and December 2020. Both day 3 and day 7 saw half the medium replaced with IL-2 medium. V lost 4 bases to trimming and J lost 6 bases; unmatched junction nucleotides: 8. The CDR3 length is 15 residues. Germline lookup yields CDR1 SGDLS and CDR2 YYNGEE. Produced via immunoSEQ multiplex PCR; TCRdb's table is partial and in-frame only. The data contain about 45,000 clones, 60% to 75% of them singletons.

The rearrangement joins TRBV9 to TRBJ1-5, with 9 nucleotides matching TRBD1. The clonotype originates from a human donor who had a prior SARS-CoV-2 infection. Sequencing was performed on CD4+ T cells from PBMCs cultured with a peptide pool, taken before COVID-19 vaccination. CDR3 sequence reads: CASSNTGGVGQPQHF. Written as DNA, the CDR3 is TGTGCCAGCAGCAATACAGGGGGCGTGGGTCAGCCCCAGCATTTT.